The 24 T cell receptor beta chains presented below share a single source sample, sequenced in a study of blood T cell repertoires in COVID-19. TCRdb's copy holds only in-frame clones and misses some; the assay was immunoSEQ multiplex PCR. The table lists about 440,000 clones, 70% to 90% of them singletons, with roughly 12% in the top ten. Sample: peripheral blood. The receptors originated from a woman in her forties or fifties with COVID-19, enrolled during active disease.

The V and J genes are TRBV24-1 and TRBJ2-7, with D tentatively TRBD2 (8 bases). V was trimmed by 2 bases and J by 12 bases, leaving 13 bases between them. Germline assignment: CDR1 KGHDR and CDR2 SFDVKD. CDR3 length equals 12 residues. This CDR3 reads CATSDSTGTRYF. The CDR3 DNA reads TGTGCCACCAGTGATTCGACAGGGACTAGGTACTTC.

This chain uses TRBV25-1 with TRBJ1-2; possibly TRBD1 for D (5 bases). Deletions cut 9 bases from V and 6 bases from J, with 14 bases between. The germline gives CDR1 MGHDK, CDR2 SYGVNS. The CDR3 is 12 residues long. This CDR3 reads CASQTVSDGYTF. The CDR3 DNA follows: TGTGCCAGTCAGACAGTATCCGATGGCTACACCTTC.

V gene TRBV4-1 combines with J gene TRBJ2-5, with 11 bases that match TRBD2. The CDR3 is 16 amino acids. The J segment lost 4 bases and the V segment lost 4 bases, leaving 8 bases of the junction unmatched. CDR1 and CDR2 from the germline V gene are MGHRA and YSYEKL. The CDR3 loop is CASSRVLAGEGETQYF. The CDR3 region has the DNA TGCGCCAGCAGCCGAGTACTAGCGGGGGAGGGAGAGACCCAGTACTTC.

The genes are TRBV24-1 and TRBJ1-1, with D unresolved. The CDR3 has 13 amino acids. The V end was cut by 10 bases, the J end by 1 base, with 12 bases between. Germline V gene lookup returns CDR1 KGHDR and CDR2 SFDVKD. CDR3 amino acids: CATAGGWNTEAFF. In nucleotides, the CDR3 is TGTGCCACTGCCGGAGGCTGGAACACTGAAGCTTTCTTT.

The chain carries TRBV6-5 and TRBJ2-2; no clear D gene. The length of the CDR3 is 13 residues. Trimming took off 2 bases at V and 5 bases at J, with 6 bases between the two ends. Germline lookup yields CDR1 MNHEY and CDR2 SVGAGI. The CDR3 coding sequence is TGTGCCAGCAGTTACGTACGGACCGGGGAGCTGTTTTTT. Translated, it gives CASSYVRTGELFF.

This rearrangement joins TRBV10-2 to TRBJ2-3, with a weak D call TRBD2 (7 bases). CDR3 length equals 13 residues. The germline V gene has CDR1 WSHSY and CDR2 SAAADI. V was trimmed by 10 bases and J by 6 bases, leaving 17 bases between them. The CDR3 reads CATEKGGPDTQYF. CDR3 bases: TGCGCCACCGAGAAGGGGGGGCCGGATACGCAGTATTTT.

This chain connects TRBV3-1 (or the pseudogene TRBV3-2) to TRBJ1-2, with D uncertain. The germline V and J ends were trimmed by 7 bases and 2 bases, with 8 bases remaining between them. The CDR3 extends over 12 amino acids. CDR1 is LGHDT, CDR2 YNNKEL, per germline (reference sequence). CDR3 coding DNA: TGTGCCAGCAACTCAGGCAACTATGGCTACACCTTC. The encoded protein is CASNSGNYGYTF.

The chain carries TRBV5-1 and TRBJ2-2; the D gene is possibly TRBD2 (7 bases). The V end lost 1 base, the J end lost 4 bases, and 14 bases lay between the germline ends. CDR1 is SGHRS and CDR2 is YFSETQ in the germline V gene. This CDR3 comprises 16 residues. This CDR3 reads CASSLRSGGPTGELFF. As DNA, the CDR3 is TGCGCCAGCAGCTTGAGGTCGGGGGGCCCCACCGGGGAGCTGTTTTTT.

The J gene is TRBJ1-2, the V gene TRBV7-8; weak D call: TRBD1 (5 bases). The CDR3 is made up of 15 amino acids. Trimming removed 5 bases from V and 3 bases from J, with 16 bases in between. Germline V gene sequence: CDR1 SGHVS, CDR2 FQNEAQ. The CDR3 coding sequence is TGTGCCAGCAGCCACCGCGGGAGGGGTCACTATGGCTACACCTTC. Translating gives CASSHRGRGHYGYTF.

Written as DNA, the CDR3 is TGTGCCAGCAGCCAAGATAGGGGGGGTGGCTATGGCTACACCTTC. It codes for CASSQDRGGGYGYTF. The chain uses TRBV3-1 (or the pseudogene TRBV3-2) and TRBJ1-2; possible D gene TRBD1, 6 bases. Deletions cut 0 bases from V and 4 bases from J, with 12 bases between. The CDR3 length is 15 residues. Germline V CDR1 and CDR2: LGHDT, YNNKEL (reference sequence).

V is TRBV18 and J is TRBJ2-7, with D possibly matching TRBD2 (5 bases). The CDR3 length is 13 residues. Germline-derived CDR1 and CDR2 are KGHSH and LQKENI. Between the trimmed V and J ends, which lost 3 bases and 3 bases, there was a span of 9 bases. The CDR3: CASSPDRDYEQYF. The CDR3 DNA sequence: TGTGCCAGCTCACCCGATCGGGACTACGAGCAGTACTTC.

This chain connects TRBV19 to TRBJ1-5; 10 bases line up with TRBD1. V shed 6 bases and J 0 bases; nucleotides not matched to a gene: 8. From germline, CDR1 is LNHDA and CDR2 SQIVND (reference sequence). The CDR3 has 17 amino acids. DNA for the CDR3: TGTGCCAGTAGAGGGGACAGGGGAAGATATAGCAATCAGCCCCAGCATTTT. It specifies CASRGDRGRYSNQPQHF.

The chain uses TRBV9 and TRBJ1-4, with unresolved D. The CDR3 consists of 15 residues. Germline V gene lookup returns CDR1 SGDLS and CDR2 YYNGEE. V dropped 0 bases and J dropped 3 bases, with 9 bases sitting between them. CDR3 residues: CASSVGAGANEKLFF. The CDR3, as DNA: TGTGCCAGCAGCGTAGGAGCCGGGGCTAATGAAAAACTGTTTTTT. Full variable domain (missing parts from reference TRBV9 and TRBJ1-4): DSGVTQTPKHLITATGQRVTLRCSPRSGDLSVYWYQQSLDQGLQFLIQYYNGEERAKGNILERFSAQQFPDLHSELNLSSLELGDSALYFCASSVGAGANEKLFFGSGTQLSVL.

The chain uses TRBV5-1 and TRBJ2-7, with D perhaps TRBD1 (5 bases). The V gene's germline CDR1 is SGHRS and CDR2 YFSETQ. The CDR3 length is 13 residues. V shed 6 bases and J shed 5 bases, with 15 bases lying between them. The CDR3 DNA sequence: TGCGCCAGCAAGAGTACAGGATCGGACGAGCAGTACTTC. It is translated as CASKSTGSDEQYF. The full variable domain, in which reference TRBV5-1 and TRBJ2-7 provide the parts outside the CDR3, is KAGVTQTPRYLIKTRGQQVTLSCSPISGHRSVSWYQQTPGQGLQFLFEYFSETQRNKGNFPGRFSGRQFSNSRSEMNVSTLELGDSALYLCASKSTGSDEQYFGPGTRLTVT.

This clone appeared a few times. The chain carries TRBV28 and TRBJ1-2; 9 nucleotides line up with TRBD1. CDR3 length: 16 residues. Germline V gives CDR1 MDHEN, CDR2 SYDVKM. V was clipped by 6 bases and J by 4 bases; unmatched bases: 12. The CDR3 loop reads CASRAHGQGLGYGYTF. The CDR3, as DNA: TGTGCCAGCAGAGCTCACGGACAGGGGTTAGGCTATGGCTACACCTTC.

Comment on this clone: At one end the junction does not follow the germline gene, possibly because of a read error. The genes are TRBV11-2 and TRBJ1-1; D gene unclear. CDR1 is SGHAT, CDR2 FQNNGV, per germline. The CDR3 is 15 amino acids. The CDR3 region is CASSFTTTMNSEAFF. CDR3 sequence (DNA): TGTGCCAGCAGCTTCACCACCACCATGAACTCTGAAGCTTTCTTT.

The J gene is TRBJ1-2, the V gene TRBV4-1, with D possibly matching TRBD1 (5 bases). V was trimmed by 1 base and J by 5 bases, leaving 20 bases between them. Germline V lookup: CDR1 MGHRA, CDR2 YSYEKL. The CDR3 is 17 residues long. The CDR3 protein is CASSQVAAGIPLYGYTF. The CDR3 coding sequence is TGCGCCAGCAGCCAAGTCGCCGCAGGGATCCCTCTTTATGGCTACACCTTC.

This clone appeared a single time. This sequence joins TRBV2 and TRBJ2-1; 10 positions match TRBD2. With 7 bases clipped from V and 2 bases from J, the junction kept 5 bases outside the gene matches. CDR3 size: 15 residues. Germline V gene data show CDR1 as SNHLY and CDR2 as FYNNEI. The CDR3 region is CASNPLAGAYNEQFF. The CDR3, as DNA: TGTGCCAGCAATCCGCTAGCGGGGGCCTACAATGAGCAGTTCTTC.

The CDR3 region is CSAPGQGTDTQYF. The CDR3 coding sequence is TGCAGCGCCCCGGGACAGGGCACAGATACGCAGTATTTT. J is TRBJ2-3 and V is TRBV29-1; 8 bases match TRBD1. Germline CDR1 reads SQVTM; CDR2 reads ANQGSEA. The J segment lost 1 base and the V segment lost 7 bases, leaving 4 bases of the junction unmatched. CDR3 length: 13 amino acids.

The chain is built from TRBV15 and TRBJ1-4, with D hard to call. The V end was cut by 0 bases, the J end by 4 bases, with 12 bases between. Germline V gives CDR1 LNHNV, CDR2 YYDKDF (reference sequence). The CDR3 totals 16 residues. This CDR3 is CATSRELGRGNEKLFF. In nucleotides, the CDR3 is TGTGCCACCAGCAGAGAGCTTGGACGGGGTAATGAAAAACTGTTTTTT.

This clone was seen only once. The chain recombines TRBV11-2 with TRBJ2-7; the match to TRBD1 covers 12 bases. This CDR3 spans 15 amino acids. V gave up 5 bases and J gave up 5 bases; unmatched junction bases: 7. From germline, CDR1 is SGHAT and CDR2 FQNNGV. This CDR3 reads CASSLRGTGGDEQYF. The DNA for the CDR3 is TGTGCCAGCAGCCTAAGAGGGACAGGGGGCGACGAGCAGTACTTC.

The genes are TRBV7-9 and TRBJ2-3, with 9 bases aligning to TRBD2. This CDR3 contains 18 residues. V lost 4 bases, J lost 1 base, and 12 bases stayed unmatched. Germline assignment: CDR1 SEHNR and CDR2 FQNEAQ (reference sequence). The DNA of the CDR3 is TGTGCCAGCAGCTCCCATTCGCGGGGGGGCCAGGGCACAGATACGCAGTATTTT. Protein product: CASSSHSRGGQGTDTQYF.

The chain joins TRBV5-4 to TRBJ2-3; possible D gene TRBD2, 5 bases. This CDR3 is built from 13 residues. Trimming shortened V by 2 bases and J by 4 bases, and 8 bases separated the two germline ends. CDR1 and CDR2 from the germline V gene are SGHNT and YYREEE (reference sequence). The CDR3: CASSLGGPDTQYF. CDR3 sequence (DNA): TGTGCCAGCAGCTTAGGAGGCCCAGATACGCAGTATTTT.

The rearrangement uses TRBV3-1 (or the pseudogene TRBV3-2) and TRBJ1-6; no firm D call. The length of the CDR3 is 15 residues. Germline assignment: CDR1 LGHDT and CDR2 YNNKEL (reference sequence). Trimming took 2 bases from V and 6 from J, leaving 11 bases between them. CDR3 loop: CASSQFTGSNSPLHF. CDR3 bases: TGTGCCAGCAGCCAATTTACGGGGAGTAATTCACCCCTCCACTTT.